These 5 T cell receptor beta chains share one sample of origin, sequenced in a study of memory CD4+ T cells and cytomegalovirus serostatus. Single viable CD3+CD4+CD8-CD45RO+ cells were sorted as the memory CD4+ T cells. The protocol was immunoSEQ multiplex PCR, while the TCRdb copy is restricted to in-frame clones and leaves out a portion. Of 84,000 or so clones in the sample, 75% to 90% were seen once. Material for sequencing was memory CD4+ T cells from blood. These receptors were collected from an adult in good health and CMV-seronegative.

This chain connects TRBV13 to TRBJ2-6; D not certain. The germline CDR1 and CDR2 sequences are PRHDT and FYEKMQ (reference sequence). V was clipped by 0 bases and J by 0 bases, with 6 bases between them. The CDR3 extends over 16 amino acids. The CDR3 sequence is CASSLGTDSGANVLTF. In nucleotides, the CDR3 is TGTGCCAGCAGCTTAGGGACGGACTCTGGGGCCAACGTCCTGACTTTC.

J is TRBJ2-5 and V is TRBV18; possibly TRBD2 for D (5 bases). Deletions cut 4 bases from V and 1 base from J, with 7 bases between. Germline V gene sequence: CDR1 KGHSH, CDR2 LQKENI. This CDR3 contains 13 residues. In nucleotides, the CDR3 is TGTGCCAGCTCACTAGGGAGCCAAGAGACCCAGTACTTC. Protein: CASSLGSQETQYF.

The chain links TRBV11-3 to TRBJ2-7; tentatively, D is TRBD2 (5 bases). The CDR3 runs 13 residues. CDR1 and CDR2 (germline): SGHNT, YENEEA. V lost 1 base, J lost 5 bases, and 9 bases lay in between. CDR3 DNA sequence: TGTGCCAGCAGCTTAGTCGGAGGCAACGAGCAGTACTTC. It translates to CASSLVGGNEQYF.

There are a few counts of this clone. The chain joins TRBV11-2 to TRBJ1-5; D unclear. The CDR3 covers 15 residues. The V gene's germline CDR1 is SGHAT and CDR2 FQNNGV. V was shortened by 5 bases and J by 0 bases, with 11 bases between the two germline ends. This CDR3 reads CASSEVPYSNQPQHF. In nucleotides, the CDR3 is TGTGCCAGCAGCGAGGTACCTTATAGCAATCAGCCCCAGCATTTT.

There are a few counts of this clone. The chain carries TRBV6-5 and TRBJ1-4; no clear D gene. Per germline, CDR1 MNHEY and CDR2 SVGAGI. Trimming removed 5 bases at V and 7 bases at J, with 14 bases between. This CDR3 comprises 14 residues. The CDR3: CASSRRRTVEKLFF. The DNA for the CDR3 is TGTGCCAGCAGTCGCCGAAGGACGGTTGAAAAACTGTTTTTT.